This T cell receptor beta chain was sequenced for a study of blood T cell repertoires in COVID-19. This CDR3 region has 16 residues. Looked up from germline, CDR1 is SGHKS and CDR2 is YYEKEE (reference sequence). The junction had 15 bases not matched to a gene; V was cut back by 4 bases and J by 9 bases. The method was immunoSEQ multiplex PCR; TCRdb's version includes in-frame clones alone and lacks a portion of them. This table holds fewer than 75,000 clones, more than 70% found once. This clonotype originated in a man aged 45 to 65 with active COVID-19. The sequenced material came from peripheral blood. The genes are TRBV5-5 and TRBJ2-1; 8 bases agree with TRBD2. The CDR3 spells CASSQTLAGGRFEQFF. CDR3 bases: TGTGCCAGCAGCCAAACACTCGCGGGAGGACGCTTTGAGCAGTTCTTC.